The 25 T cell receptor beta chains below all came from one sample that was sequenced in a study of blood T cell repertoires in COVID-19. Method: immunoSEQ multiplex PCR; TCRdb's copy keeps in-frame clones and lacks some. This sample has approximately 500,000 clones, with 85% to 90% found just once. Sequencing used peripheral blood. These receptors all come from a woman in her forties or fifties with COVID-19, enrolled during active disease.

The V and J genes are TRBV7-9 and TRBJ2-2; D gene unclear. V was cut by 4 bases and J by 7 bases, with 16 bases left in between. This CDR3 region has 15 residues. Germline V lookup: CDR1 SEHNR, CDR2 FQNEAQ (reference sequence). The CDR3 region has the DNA TGTGCCAGCAGCTCGGTACTGGGCCGTGGCGGGGAGCTGTTTTTT. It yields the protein CASSSVLGRGGELFF. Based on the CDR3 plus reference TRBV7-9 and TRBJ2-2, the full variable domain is DTGVSQNPRHKITKRGQNVTFRCDPISEHNRLYWYRQTLGQGPEFLTYFQNEAQLEKSRLLSDRFSAERPKGSFSTLEIQRTEQGDSAMYLCASSSVLGRGGELFFGEGSRLTVL.

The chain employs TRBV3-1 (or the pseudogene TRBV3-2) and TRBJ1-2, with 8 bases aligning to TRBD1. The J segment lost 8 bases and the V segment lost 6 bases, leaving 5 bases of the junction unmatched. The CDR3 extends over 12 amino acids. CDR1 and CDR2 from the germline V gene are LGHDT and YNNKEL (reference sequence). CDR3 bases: TGTGCCAGCAGAGAGACAGGGGTCGGCTACACCTTC. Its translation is CASRETGVGYTF.

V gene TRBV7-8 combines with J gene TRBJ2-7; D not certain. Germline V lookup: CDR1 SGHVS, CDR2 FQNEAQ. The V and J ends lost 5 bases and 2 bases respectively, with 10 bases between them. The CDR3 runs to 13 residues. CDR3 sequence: CASSPGLTYEQYF. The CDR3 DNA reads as TGTGCCAGCAGCCCAGGATTAACCTACGAGCAGTACTTC.

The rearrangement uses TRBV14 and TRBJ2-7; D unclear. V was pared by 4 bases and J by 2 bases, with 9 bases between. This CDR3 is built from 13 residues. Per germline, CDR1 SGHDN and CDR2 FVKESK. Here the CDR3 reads CASSLQLAYEQYF. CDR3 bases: TGTGCCAGCAGCCTCCAGTTGGCCTACGAGCAGTACTTC. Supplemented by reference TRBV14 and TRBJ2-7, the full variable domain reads EAGVTQFPSHSVIEKGQTVTLRCDPISGHDNLYWYRRVMGKEIKFLLHFVKESKQDESGMPNNRFLAERTGGTYSTLKVQPAELEDSGVYFCASSLQLAYEQYFGPGTRLTVT.

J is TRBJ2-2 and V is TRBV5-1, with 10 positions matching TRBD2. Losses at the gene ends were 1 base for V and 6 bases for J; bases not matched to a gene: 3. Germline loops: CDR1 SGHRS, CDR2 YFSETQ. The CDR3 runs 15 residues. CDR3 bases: TGCGCCAGCAGCTTGACTAGCGGGACATCCGGGGAGCTGTTTTTT. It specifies CASSLTSGTSGELFF. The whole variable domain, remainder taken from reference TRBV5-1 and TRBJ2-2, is KAGVTQTPRYLIKTRGQQVTLSCSPISGHRSVSWYQQTPGQGLQFLFEYFSETQRNKGNFPGRFSGRQFSNSRSEMNVSTLELGDSALYLCASSLTSGTSGELFFGEGSRLTVL.

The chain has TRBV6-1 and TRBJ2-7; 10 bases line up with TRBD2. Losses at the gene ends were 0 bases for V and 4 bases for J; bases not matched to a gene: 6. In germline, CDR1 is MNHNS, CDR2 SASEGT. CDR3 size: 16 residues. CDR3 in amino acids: CASSEAISGGAYEQYF. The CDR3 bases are TGTGCCAGCAGTGAAGCGATAAGCGGGGGGGCATACGAGCAGTACTTC.

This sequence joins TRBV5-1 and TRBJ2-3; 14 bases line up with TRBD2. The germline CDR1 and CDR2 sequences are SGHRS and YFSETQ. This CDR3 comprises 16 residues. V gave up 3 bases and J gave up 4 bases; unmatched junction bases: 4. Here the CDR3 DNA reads TGCGCCAGCAGCTCTGGACTAGCGGGGGGATCAGATACGCAGTATTTT. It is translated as CASSSGLAGGSDTQYF.

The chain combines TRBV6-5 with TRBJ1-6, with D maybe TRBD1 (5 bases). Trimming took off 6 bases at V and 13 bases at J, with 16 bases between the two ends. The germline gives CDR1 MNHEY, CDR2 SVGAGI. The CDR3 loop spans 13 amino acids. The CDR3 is CASSLGTTGPLHF. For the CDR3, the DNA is TGTGCCAGCAGCCTCGGGACTACGGGGCCCCTCCACTTT.

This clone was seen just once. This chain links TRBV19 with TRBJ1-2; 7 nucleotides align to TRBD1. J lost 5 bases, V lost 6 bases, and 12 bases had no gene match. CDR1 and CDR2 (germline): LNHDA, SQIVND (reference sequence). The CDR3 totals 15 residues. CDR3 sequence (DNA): TGTGCCAGTAGCAAGTACTCCGGGACAGATTATGGCTACACCTTC. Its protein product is CASSKYSGTDYGYTF.

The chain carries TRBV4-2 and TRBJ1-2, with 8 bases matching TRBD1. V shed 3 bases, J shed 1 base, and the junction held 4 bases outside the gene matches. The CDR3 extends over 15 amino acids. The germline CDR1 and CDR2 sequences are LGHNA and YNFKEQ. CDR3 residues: CASSQPGQDNYGYTF. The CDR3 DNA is TGTGCCAGCAGCCAGCCGGGACAGGATAACTATGGCTACACCTTC.

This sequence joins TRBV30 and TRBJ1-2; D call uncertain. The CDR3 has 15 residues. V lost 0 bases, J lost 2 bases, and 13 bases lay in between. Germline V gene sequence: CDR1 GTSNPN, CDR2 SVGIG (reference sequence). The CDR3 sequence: CAWSVPGGQNYGYTF. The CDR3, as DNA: TGTGCCTGGAGTGTACCCGGAGGTCAGAACTATGGCTACACCTTC.

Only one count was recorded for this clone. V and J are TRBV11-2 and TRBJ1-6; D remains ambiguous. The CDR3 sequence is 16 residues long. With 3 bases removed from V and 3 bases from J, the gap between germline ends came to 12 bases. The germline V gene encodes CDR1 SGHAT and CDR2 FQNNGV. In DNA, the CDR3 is TGTGCCAGCAGCTTTCACGGGAACTTCTATAATTCACCCCTCCACTTT. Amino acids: CASSFHGNFYNSPLHF.

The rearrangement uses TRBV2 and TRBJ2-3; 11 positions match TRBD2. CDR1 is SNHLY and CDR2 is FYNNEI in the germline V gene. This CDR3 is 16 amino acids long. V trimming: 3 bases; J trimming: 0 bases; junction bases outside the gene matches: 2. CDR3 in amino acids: CASSDIAGGSTDTQYF. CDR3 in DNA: TGTGCCAGCAGTGACATAGCGGGGGGGAGCACAGATACGCAGTATTTT.

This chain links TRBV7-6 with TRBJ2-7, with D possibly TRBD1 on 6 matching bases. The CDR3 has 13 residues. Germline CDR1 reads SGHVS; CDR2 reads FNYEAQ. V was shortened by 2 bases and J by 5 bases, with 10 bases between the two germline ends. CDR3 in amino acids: CASSLSRGDEQYF. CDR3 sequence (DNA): TGTGCCAGCAGCTTAAGCAGGGGTGACGAGCAGTACTTC. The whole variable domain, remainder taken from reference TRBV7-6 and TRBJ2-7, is GAGVSQSPRYKVTKRGQDVALRCDPISGHVSLYWYRQALGQGPEFLTYFNYEAQQDKSGLPNDRFSAERPEGSISTLTIQRTEQRDSAMYRCASSLSRGDEQYFGPGTRLTVT.

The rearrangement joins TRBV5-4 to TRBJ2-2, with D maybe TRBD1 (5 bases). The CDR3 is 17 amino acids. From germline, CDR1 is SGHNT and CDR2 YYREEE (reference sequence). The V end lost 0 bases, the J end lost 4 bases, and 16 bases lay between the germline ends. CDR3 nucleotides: TGTGCCAGCAGCTTGGGGCTAGGGCAGGGCAGCACCGGGGAGCTGTTTTTT. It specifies CASSLGLGQGSTGELFF.

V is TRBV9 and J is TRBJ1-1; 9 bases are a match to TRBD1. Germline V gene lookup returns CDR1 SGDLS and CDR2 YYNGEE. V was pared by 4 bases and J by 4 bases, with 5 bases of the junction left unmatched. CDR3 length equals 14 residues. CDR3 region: CASSYSTGGTEAFF. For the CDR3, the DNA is TGTGCCAGCAGCTACTCGACAGGGGGCACTGAAGCTTTCTTT.

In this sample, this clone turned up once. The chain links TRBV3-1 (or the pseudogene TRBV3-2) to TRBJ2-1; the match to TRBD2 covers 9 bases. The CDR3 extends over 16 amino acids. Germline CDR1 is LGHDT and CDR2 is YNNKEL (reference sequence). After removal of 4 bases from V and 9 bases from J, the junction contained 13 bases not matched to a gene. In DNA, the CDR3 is TGTGCCAGCAGCCTAACCGGGACTAGCCCTTTGGGTGAGCAGTTCTTC. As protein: CASSLTGTSPLGEQFF.

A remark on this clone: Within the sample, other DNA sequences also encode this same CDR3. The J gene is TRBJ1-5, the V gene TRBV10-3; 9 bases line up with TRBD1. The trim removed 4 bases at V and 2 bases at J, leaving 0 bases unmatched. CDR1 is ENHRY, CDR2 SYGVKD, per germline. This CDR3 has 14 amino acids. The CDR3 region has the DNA TGTGCCATCAGTGGGGACAGGGGCAATCAGCCCCAGCATTTT. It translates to CAISGDRGNQPQHF.

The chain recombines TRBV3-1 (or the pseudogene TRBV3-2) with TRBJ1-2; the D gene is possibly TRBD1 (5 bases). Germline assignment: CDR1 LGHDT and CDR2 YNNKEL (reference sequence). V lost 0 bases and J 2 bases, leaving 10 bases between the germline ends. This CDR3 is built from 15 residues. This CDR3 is CASSQDGAPNYGYTF. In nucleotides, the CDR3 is TGTGCCAGCAGCCAAGATGGGGCGCCCAACTATGGCTACACCTTC.

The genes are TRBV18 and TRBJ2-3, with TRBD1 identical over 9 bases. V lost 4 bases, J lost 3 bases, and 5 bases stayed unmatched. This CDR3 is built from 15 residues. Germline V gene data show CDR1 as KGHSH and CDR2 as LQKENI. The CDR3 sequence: CASSQDRGETDTQYF. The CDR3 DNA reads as TGTGCCAGCTCACAGGACAGGGGTGAGACAGATACGCAGTATTTT.

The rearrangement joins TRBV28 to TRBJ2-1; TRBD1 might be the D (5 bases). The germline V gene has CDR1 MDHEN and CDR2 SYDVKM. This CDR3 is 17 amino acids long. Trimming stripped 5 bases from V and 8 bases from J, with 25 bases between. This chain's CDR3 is CASSLPSGQATHDEQFF. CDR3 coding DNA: TGTGCCAGCAGTCTACCCTCAGGGCAGGCCACCCACGATGAGCAGTTCTTC.

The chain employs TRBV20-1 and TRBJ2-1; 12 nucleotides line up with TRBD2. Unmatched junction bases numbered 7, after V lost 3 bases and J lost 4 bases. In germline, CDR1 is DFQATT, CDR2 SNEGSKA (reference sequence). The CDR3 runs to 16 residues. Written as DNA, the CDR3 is TGCAGTGCTAGTAGACCGGGACTAGCGGGTTACAATGAGCAGTTCTTC. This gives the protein CSASRPGLAGYNEQFF.

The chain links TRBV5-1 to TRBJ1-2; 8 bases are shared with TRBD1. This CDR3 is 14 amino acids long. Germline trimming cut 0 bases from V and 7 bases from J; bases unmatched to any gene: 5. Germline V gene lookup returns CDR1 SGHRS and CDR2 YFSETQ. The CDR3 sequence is CASSLGTGTVGYTF. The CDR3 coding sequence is TGCGCCAGCAGCTTGGGGACAGGGACTGTTGGCTACACCTTC.

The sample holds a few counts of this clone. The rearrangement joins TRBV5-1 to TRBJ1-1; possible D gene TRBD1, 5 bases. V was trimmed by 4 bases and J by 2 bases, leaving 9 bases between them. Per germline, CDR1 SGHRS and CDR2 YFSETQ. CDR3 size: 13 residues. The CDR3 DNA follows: TGCGCCAGCAGCGGGGGGTTTAACACTGAAGCTTTCTTT. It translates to CASSGGFNTEAFF.

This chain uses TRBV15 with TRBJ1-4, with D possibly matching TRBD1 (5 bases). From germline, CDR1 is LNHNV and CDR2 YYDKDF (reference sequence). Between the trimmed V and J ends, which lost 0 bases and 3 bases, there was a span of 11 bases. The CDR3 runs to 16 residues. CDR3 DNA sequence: TGTGCCACCAGCAGAGATATGGGGGAGGCTAATGAAAAACTGTTTTTT. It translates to CATSRDMGEANEKLFF. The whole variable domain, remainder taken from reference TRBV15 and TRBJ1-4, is DAMVIQNPRYQVTQFGKPVTLSCSQTLNHNVMYWYQQKSSQAPKLLFHYYDKDFNNEADTPDNFQSRRPNTSFCFLDIRSPGLGDTAMYLCATSRDMGEANEKLFFGSGTQLSVL.